This T cell receptor beta chain was obtained from a study of T cells after yellow fever vaccination. TCRdb called the 5' RACE reads again in MiXCR, with one record for every CDR3 protein. The data contain 100,000 to 150,000 distinct CDR3 sequences, about 7.4% of them singletons. The table lists this clonotype with many counts. Its target is unknown. The CDR3 spans 14 residues. The germline CDR1 and CDR2 sequences are MGHRA and YSYEKL. V was shortened by 4 bases and J by 5 bases, with 11 bases between the two germline ends. Study findings and constraints: The study noted that FACS-sorted repertoires could contain abundant clonotypes contaminating from the bulk population. The CD4 and CD8 compartments had a small share of their clonotypes in common.

This TCR was recovered from a man younger than 35 who received the YFV17D yellow fever vaccine. The sample consisted of CD4+ T cells sorted from PBMCs, taken more than 8 days after the first yellow fever vaccination. The chain couples TRBV4-1 to TRBJ1-4; no definite D call. CDR3 nucleotide sequence: TGCGCCAGCAGCCTTTTGGACGGGAATGAAAAACTGTTTTTT. Its translation: CASSLLDGNEKLFF.